This TCR beta chain was documented in a study of shared clonotypes between healthy human individuals (dated by TCRdb to the early 2020s). Background on the whole study: The cohort comprised two women and three men aged 18 to 49 years. To increase sequencing depth and limit assay-specific biases, different laboratories used diverse techniques to prepare libraries and sequence TCR repertoires. Blood TCR repertoires of about five healthy adults were deeply sequenced to estimate repertoire size and the extent of clonotype sharing between individuals. Per donor, leukapheresis produced somewhere between about 0.9 and 9.5 billion PBMCs. Per donor, three plates each were used for CD4 naive and CD4 memory, two for CD8 naive, and one for CD8 memory.

CDR1 is given as MDHEN and CDR2 as SYDVKM, both from the germline V gene. V is pruned by 8 bases and J by 4 bases, leaving 4 bases of the junction without a gene match. The CDR3 runs 14 residues from the cysteine to the phenylalanine. The sequence is cut down to CDR3 DNA, 42 bases in frame from base 1. Comment on this clone: The antigen this receptor binds is unknown. No qualities accompany the bases; no much larger clone lies one base away.

CD8 naive samples were obtained by positive selection for CCR7 among CD45RO-negative cells, yielding a CD45RA+CCR7+ population from which TemRA cells were excluded. Healthy HIV-negative adults with no recently reported acute infections or vaccinations were included as donors. Every donor was a Caucasian adult residing in Nashville, Tennessee, USA. Blood was collected by leukapheresis, and PBMCs were isolated by Ficoll-Histopaque density gradient centrifugation and then cryopreserved in liquid nitrogen vapor phase. Analytical flow cytometry was used to check the purity and quantity of every magnetically sorted T cell population. Genomic DNA was isolated from every sorted fraction and measured by UV absorbance on a Nanodrop 2000c. What the study reported, not specific to this receptor: Pairwise subsampling led to the expectation that sequencing depth would affect the degree of clonotype sharing among donors. The genetic and exposure-history diversity represented was limited by the small number of donors. Sampling was limited to blood, and TCR repertoires in tissue likely differ from TCR repertoires in blood. Higher generation probabilities were observed for clonotypes shared by all four sorted-subset donors than for non-shared clonotypes. Across a handful of donors, 4.5% to 6.5% of naive CD4, over 3% of naive CD8, 2% to 2.5% of memory CD4, and over 0.35% of memory CD8 clonotypes were shared. Estimated clonotype richness was generally larger for naive than for memory subsets. Rarefaction of sorted-subset datasets indicated incomplete sequencing despite the large sequencing depth.

TCR CDR3 regions were amplified from genomic DNA by multiplex PCR using the deep immunoSEQ assay. For each cell subset, the extracted genomic DNA was distributed evenly across all wells of several immunoSEQ 96-well plates, and each plate served as one replicate. Each replicate PCR for sorted subsets received about 180 ng genomic DNA, equal to around 32,000 T cell genomes. Purified libraries were measured with a Qubit 3.0 fluorometer, size-checked on a Bioanalyzer 2100, and measured again with the KAPA Library Quantification kit. Every immunoSEQ 96-well plate was sequenced on a separate single-read 150-cycle Illumina NextSeq 550 flow cell. From the authors' description of their analysis: The immunoSEQ output contained only junctional sequences without quality scores, so filtering could not match that applied to full-length reads. Sequences were annotated with PyIR, a Python wrapper for IgBLAST v1.9, and V/J genes and CDR3 were assigned using IMGT germline references. Reads were filtered out if the reads had weak V/J assignments (E-value above 1e-6), no CDR3, stop codons, out-of-frame junctions, or ambiguous translated residues. V3J clonotypes were defined as sequences sharing an identical inferred V gene, J gene, and CDR3 amino acid sequence. To compute the percentage overlap between repertoires, the number of shared unique clonotypes was divided by the size of the smaller repertoire. Three approaches were used to assess repertoire richness: RTK rarefaction, the Chao1 estimator, and Recon v2.1 estimates of unobserved clonotypes. OLGA was used to compute generation probabilities for all TCRbeta clonotypes that the gDNA method yielded from several donors. TCRdb took this table from immuneACCESS and kept in-frame rearrangements with V and J called. Such tables lack part of the clones; where checked against another copy, unresolved V genes explain under half of the gap, and the rest is unexplained. V and J calls and clone size come straight from that table; D and trimming were deduced from the DNA. Present in this sample are more than 2 million clones, around 93% of which were seen just once. Approximately 1.7% of the sample is taken by the ten largest.

The chain links TRBV28 with TRBJ2-3; TRBD1 matches 12 bases in the middle. The clonotype originates from a man aged 18 to 30 in good health. Some clones in this sample may be carry-over from other donors' samples. The sample taken for sequencing was naive CD8+ T cells from PBMCs. The sample's cell subset or site label, decoded: CD45RA+CCR7+. At the DNA level, the sequence is TGTGCCAGCGAGGGACAGGGGGCGGCAGATACGCAGTATTTT. Translated, it gives CASEGQGAADTQYF. With the portions outside the CDR3 filled from the reference TRBV28 and TRBJ2-3 genes, the complete variable region becomes DVKVTQSSRYLVKRTGEKVFLECVQDMDHENMFWYRQDPGLGLRLIYFSYDVKMKEKGDIPEGYSVSREKKERFSLILESASTNQTSMYLCASEGQGAADTQYFGPGTRLTVL.